This entry lists 31 T cell receptor beta chains sequenced from one sample in a study of control samples from healthy donors and cancer patients. The method was immunoSEQ multiplex PCR; TCRdb's version includes in-frame clones alone and lacks a portion of them. The data contain tens of thousands of clones, 88% of them singletons. The sequencing input was blood. The receptors stem from a woman in her 70s in good health.

The chain carries TRBV5-1 and TRBJ1-6, with a possible D match to TRBD1 (5 bases). Trimming removed 1 base at V and 6 bases at J, with 8 bases between. There are 14 residues in the CDR3. Germline V gene lookup returns CDR1 SGHRS and CDR2 YFSETQ. CDR3 nucleotides: TGCGCCAGCAGCTTGTTGGGGGGTAATTCACCCCTCCACTTT. Translated, it gives CASSLLGGNSPLHF.

The chain joins TRBV3-1 (or the pseudogene TRBV3-2) to TRBJ1-2; D remains ambiguous. Germline V lookup: CDR1 LGHDT, CDR2 YNNKEL (reference sequence). The CDR3 length is 15 residues. V was pared by 2 bases and J by 0 bases, with 10 bases between. CDR3 nucleotides: TGTGCCAGCAGCCAAACGTCAGCTTCTAACTATGGCTACACCTTC. It is translated as CASSQTSASNYGYTF.

The chain uses TRBV5-1 and TRBJ1-1; D may be TRBD1 (6 bases). Germline CDR1 is SGHRS and CDR2 is YFSETQ. There are 13 residues in the CDR3. Trimming removed 2 bases from V and 4 bases from J, with 9 bases in between. The CDR3 bases are TGCGCCAGCAGCTTACAGGGTCTCACTGAAGCTTTCTTT. It encodes CASSLQGLTEAFF.

V usage is TRBV6-5 and J usage is TRBJ2-1; 7 nucleotides align to TRBD2. This CDR3 is built from 14 residues. V was pared by 6 bases and J by 6 bases, with 8 bases of the junction left unmatched. Germline V gene sequence: CDR1 MNHEY, CDR2 SVGAGI. CDR3 coding DNA: TGTGCCAGCAGAGTGCTAGCGGCGCCCAATGAGCAGTTCTTC. The encoded protein is CASRVLAAPNEQFF.

This CDR3 reads CASMGVDSYNEQFF. The CDR3 DNA reads TGTGCCAGCATGGGAGTGGACAGCTACAATGAGCAGTTCTTC. This chain links TRBV5-6 with TRBJ2-1, with D perhaps TRBD1 (6 bases). The germline V gene encodes CDR1 SGHDT and CDR2 YYEEEE. The length of the CDR3 is 14 residues. The V end lost 6 bases, the J end lost 3 bases, and 13 bases lay between the germline ends.

The rearrangement joins TRBV6-5 to TRBJ2-3, with a tentative D call TRBD2 (6 bases). Germline V gene sequence: CDR1 MNHEY, CDR2 SVGAGI. The CDR3 runs 13 residues. The V gene lost 10 bases and the J gene lost 5 bases, with 16 bases spanning the gap. CDR3 protein: CATRIRAGDTQYF. DNA of the CDR3: TGTGCCACCAGGATAAGAGCGGGAGATACGCAGTATTTT.

The chain has TRBV4-3 and TRBJ2-1; 9 positions match TRBD2. Germline V gives CDR1 LGHNA, CDR2 YSLEER. There are 14 residues in the CDR3. J gave up 5 bases and V 1 base, and 0 bases lay outside the gene matches. CDR3 nucleotide sequence: TGCGCCAGCAGCCAAGGACTAGCGGACAATGAGCAGTTCTTC. Amino acid sequence: CASSQGLADNEQFF.

The V and J genes are TRBV5-1 and TRBJ1-2; 7 nucleotides line up with TRBD1. The CDR3 length is 15 residues. J was trimmed by 4 bases and V by 4 bases; bases with no gene match: 10. Germline V gene lookup returns CDR1 SGHRS and CDR2 YFSETQ. The CDR3 here is CASSPDPGTAYGYTF. CDR3 DNA sequence: TGCGCCAGCAGCCCAGACCCCGGGACAGCCTATGGCTACACCTTC.

The CDR3 DNA is TGTGCCAGCACGGAAGGCCGCAACACTGAAGCTTTCTTT. This gives the protein CASTEGRNTEAFF. The chain couples TRBV2 to TRBJ1-1; no firm D call. Trimming removed 7 bases at V and 2 bases at J, with 11 bases between. This CDR3 spans 13 amino acids. Germline-derived CDR1 and CDR2 are SNHLY and FYNNEI.

The chain links TRBV3-1 (or the pseudogene TRBV3-2) to TRBJ2-1; D uncertain. The CDR3 is made up of 15 amino acids. Trimming left V 4 bases short and J 6 bases short, with 16 bases between. Germline V gene lookup returns CDR1 LGHDT and CDR2 YNNKEL (reference sequence). CDR3 sequence: CASSPSRSQINEQFF. CDR3 in DNA: TGTGCCAGCAGCCCCTCCCGTTCCCAGATCAATGAGCAGTTCTTC.

CDR3 protein: CASSYGTGNTEAFF. The CDR3 DNA reads TGTGCCAGCAGTTACGGGACAGGGAACACTGAAGCTTTCTTT. The chain uses TRBV6-5 and TRBJ1-1; 8 nucleotides match TRBD1. The CDR3 has 14 residues. V trimming: 2 bases; J trimming: 1 base; junction bases outside the gene matches: 0. CDR1 and CDR2 (germline): MNHEY, SVGAGI.

V and J are TRBV9 and TRBJ2-1, with D perhaps matching TRBD1 or TRBD2 (6 bases each). The V gene's germline CDR1 is SGDLS and CDR2 YYNGEE. Trimming removed 0 bases at V and 7 bases at J, with 17 bases between. The CDR3 is 16 amino acids. CDR3 protein: CASSVARPGEVNEQFF. In DNA form, the CDR3 reads TGTGCCAGCAGCGTAGCACGGCCAGGGGAGGTGAATGAGCAGTTCTTC. Full variable domain (missing parts from reference TRBV9 and TRBJ2-1): DSGVTQTPKHLITATGQRVTLRCSPRSGDLSVYWYQQSLDQGLQFLIQYYNGEERAKGNILERFSAQQFPDLHSELNLSSLELGDSALYFCASSVARPGEVNEQFFGPGTRLTVL.

The rearrangement uses TRBV19 and TRBJ1-3; the D is unclear. Germline V gene data show CDR1 as LNHDA and CDR2 as SQIVND (reference sequence). Between the trimmed V and J ends, which lost 6 bases and 0 bases, there was a span of 9 bases. The CDR3 is 14 residues long. CDR3 sequence reads: CASSPSTSGNTIYF. In DNA form, the CDR3 reads TGTGCCAGTAGCCCCAGTACCTCTGGAAACACCATATATTTT.

The chain links TRBV5-1 to TRBJ2-5; possible D gene TRBD2, 6 bases. The germline V and J ends were trimmed by 1 base and 6 bases, with 19 bases remaining between them. The CDR3 is 16 residues long. Per germline, CDR1 SGHRS and CDR2 YFSETQ. The CDR3 DNA is TGCGCCAGCAGCTTGTATGCGGCGGGGTCGGGGAAGACCCAGTACTTC. This encodes CASSLYAAGSGKTQYF.

The chain links TRBV5-4 to TRBJ2-5; unclear D gene. CDR3 length: 14 amino acids. The germline V gene encodes CDR1 SGHNT and CDR2 YYREEE (reference sequence). V was trimmed by 2 bases and J by 2 bases, leaving 10 bases between them. The CDR3 coding sequence is TGTGCCAGCAGCTTTGGACCCGAACAAGAGACCCAGTACTTC. Translated, it gives CASSFGPEQETQYF.

The rearrangement links TRBV5-1 to TRBJ1-4, with a tentative D call TRBD1 (6 bases). Germline V lookup: CDR1 SGHRS, CDR2 YFSETQ. The CDR3 length is 14 residues. The V end was cut by 4 bases, the J end by 4 bases, with 11 bases between. In nucleotides, the CDR3 is TGCGCCAGCAGCGTTGGACAGATTAATGAAAAACTGTTTTTT. The encoded protein is CASSVGQINEKLFF.

The chain links TRBV4-1 to TRBJ1-5, with 7 nucleotides matching TRBD1. The CDR3 totals 14 residues. CDR1 and CDR2 from the germline V gene are MGHRA and YSYEKL. The V gene end was trimmed by 5 bases and the J gene end by 2 bases; junction bases not matched to a gene: 3. As DNA, the CDR3 is TGCGCCAGCAGCTTTGACAGGGGCAATCAGCCCCAGCATTTT. Its protein product is CASSFDRGNQPQHF.

The CDR3 protein is CAWSRWEFPSGANVLTF. In DNA form, the CDR3 reads TGTGCCTGGAGCCGGTGGGAGTTCCCCTCTGGGGCCAACGTCCTGACTTTC. The rearrangement uses TRBV30 and TRBJ2-6, with a weak D call TRBD2 (5 bases). The germline V gene encodes CDR1 GTSNPN and CDR2 SVGIG (reference sequence). Trimming cost V 3 bases and J 0 bases, with 15 bases left between them. This CDR3 region has 17 residues.

The chain joins TRBV10-3 to TRBJ2-4; 7 bases align to TRBD1. CDR3 length: 16 residues. Germline V lookup: CDR1 ENHRY, CDR2 SYGVKD. Trimming cost V 6 bases and J 9 bases; bases outside gene matches: 17. CDR3 DNA sequence: TGTGCCATCAGCGTCCTAGAGGGGGCGCTTGGGGGCATTCAGTACTTC. Its protein is CAISVLEGALGGIQYF.

This sequence joins TRBV9 and TRBJ2-5, with D unresolved. Germline CDR1 is SGDLS and CDR2 is YYNGEE. V lost 4 bases to trimming and J lost 2 bases, with 6 bases between them. This CDR3 has 12 amino acids. CDR3 loop: CASSKDQETQYF. The CDR3 DNA follows: TGTGCCAGCAGCAAGGATCAAGAGACCCAGTACTTC. Together with reference TRBV9 and TRBJ2-5, the CDR3 gives the full variable domain: DSGVTQTPKHLITATGQRVTLRCSPRSGDLSVYWYQQSLDQGLQFLIQYYNGEERAKGNILERFSAQQFPDLHSELNLSSLELGDSALYFCASSKDQETQYFGPGTRLLVL.

The chain is built from TRBV4-2 and TRBJ2-7, with 8 bases that match TRBD2. The J segment lost 0 bases and the V segment lost 0 bases, leaving 1 base of the junction unmatched. There are 15 residues in the CDR3. The germline CDR1 and CDR2 sequences are LGHNA and YNFKEQ. CDR3 coding DNA: TGTGCCAGCAGCCAAGATCGGGGGGGCTCCTACGAGCAGTACTTC. This gives the protein CASSQDRGGSYEQYF.

This chain connects TRBV5-1 to TRBJ2-7; D is undetermined. The CDR3 spans 14 residues. CDR1 is SGHRS and CDR2 is YFSETQ in the germline V gene. V gave up 2 bases and J gave up 5 bases, with 14 bases separating them. The CDR3 sequence is CASSFRTRIHEQYF. CDR3 DNA sequence: TGCGCCAGCAGCTTCAGGACCAGAATTCACGAGCAGTACTTC.

The gene calls are TRBV6-5 and TRBJ2-5, with 7 bases aligning to TRBD2. J was trimmed by 5 bases and V by 2 bases; bases with no gene match: 5. Looked up from germline, CDR1 is MNHEY and CDR2 is SVGAGI. The CDR3 contains 14 residues. This chain's CDR3 is CASSYGGEGETQYF. In DNA, the CDR3 is TGTGCCAGCAGTTACGGCGGGGAGGGGGAGACCCAGTACTTC.

The chain joins TRBV6-2 or TRBV6-3 to TRBJ1-1, with D perhaps matching TRBD1 (5 bases). V dropped 6 bases and J dropped 1 base, with 12 bases sitting between them. The CDR3 has 14 amino acids. The germline V gene encodes CDR1 MNHEY and CDR2 SVGEGT. The CDR3 DNA reads as TGTGCCAGCAGCCATCTTGGGGGGAACACTGAAGCTTTCTTT. Its protein is CASSHLGGNTEAFF.

V usage is TRBV7-8 and J usage is TRBJ2-7; TRBD2 agrees at 13 bases. V lost 3 bases and J lost 2; bases outside the gene matches: 4. CDR3 size: 16 residues. Germline V gives CDR1 SGHVS, CDR2 FQNEAQ. CDR3 amino acids: CASSFSTSGGTYEQYF. DNA of the CDR3: TGTGCCAGCAGCTTCTCGACTAGCGGGGGGACCTACGAGCAGTACTTC. Drawing the rest from reference TRBV7-8 and TRBJ2-7, the complete variable domain is GAGVSQSPRYKVAKRGQDVALRCDPISGHVSLFWYQQALGQGPEFLTYFQNEAQLDKSGLPSDRFFAERPEGSVSTLKIQRTQQEDSAVYLCASSFSTSGGTYEQYFGPGTRLTVT.

The count of this clone is one. This sequence joins TRBV11-2 and TRBJ1-1; weak D call: TRBD1 (5 bases). CDR3 length equals 14 residues. V was trimmed by 6 bases and J by 0 bases, leaving 11 bases between them. Germline V lookup: CDR1 SGHAT, CDR2 FQNNGV. The CDR3 nucleotides read TGTGCCAGCAGTCGGGACTTACTGAACACTGAAGCTTTCTTT. This encodes CASSRDLLNTEAFF.

J is TRBJ1-6 and V is TRBV2, with 7 nucleotides matching TRBD1. Germline V gene data show CDR1 as SNHLY and CDR2 as FYNNEI. This CDR3 contains 20 residues. V shed 0 bases, J shed 7 bases, and the junction held 18 bases outside the gene matches. For the CDR3, the DNA is TGTGCCAGCAGTGAAGCGCCATTCCTCCAGAAACAGGGGCAAAATTCACCCCTCCACTTT. As protein: CASSEAPFLQKQGQNSPLHF.

The chain employs TRBV5-1 and TRBJ2-2; a weak D match, TRBD2 (5 bases). The V end lost 0 bases, the J end lost 5 bases, and 11 bases lay between the germline ends. CDR1 and CDR2 (germline): SGHRS, YFSETQ. The CDR3 is 15 residues long. CDR3 coding DNA: TGCGCCAGCAGCTTGGTGGTAGCGCCGACCGGGGAGCTGTTTTTT. It specifies CASSLVVAPTGELFF.

J is TRBJ2-7 and V is TRBV6-2 or TRBV6-3, with D perhaps assigned TRBD1 or TRBD2 (5 bases each). V was pared by 0 bases and J by 3 bases, with 12 bases between. CDR3 length: 15 amino acids. The germline gives CDR1 MNHEY, CDR2 SVGEGT. The DNA for the CDR3 is TGTGCCAGCAGTTACTCGAGAGGGGCAAGCTACGAGCAGTACTTC. Its protein is CASSYSRGASYEQYF.

Details on this clone: The same CDR3 also results from other DNA sequences found in this sample. The rearrangement uses TRBV18 and TRBJ1-5; D is unresolved. Germline loops: CDR1 KGHSH, CDR2 LQKENI. V was shortened by 6 bases and J by 4 bases, with 10 bases between the two germline ends. The CDR3 is 13 amino acids. As DNA, the CDR3 is TGTGCCAGCTCCCCTGGGGATAATCAGCCCCAGCATTTT. This sequence encodes CASSPGDNQPQHF.

This sequence joins TRBV7-9 and TRBJ1-1, with D maybe TRBD1 (5 bases). The CDR3 contains 14 residues. The V gene lost 1 base and the J gene lost 5 bases, with 11 bases spanning the gap. From germline, CDR1 is SEHNR and CDR2 FQNEAQ (reference sequence). CDR3 coding DNA: TGTGCCAGCAGCTTAGGGGCGGGGGTTACTGAAGCTTTCTTT. Protein: CASSLGAGVTEAFF.